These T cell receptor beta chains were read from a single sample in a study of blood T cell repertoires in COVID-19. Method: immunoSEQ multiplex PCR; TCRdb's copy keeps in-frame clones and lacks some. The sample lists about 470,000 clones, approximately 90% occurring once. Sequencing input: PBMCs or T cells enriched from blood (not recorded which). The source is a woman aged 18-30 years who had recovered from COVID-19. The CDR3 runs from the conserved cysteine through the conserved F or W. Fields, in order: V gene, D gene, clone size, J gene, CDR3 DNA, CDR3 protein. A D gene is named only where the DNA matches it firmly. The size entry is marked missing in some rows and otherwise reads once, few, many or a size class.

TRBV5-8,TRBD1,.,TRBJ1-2,TGTGCCAGCAGCCATGGGACAGCTCTTCACTATGGCTACACCTTC,CASSHGTALHYGYTF
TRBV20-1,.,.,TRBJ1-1,TGCAGTGCCTACGAACGTGAAGCTTTCTTT,CSAYEREAFF
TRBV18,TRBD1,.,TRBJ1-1,TGTGCCAGCTCTCCAGGACAGGGCTCGTCACCTGAAGCTTTCTTT,CASSPGQGSSPEAFF
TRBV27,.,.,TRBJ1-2,TGTGCCAGCAGTCTCGTTGCGGGGGACGGCGACCTCTATGGCTACACCTTC,CASSLVAGDGDLYGYTF
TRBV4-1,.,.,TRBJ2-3,TGCGCCAGCAGCCAAGATCCCAGGGAAAACACAGATACGCAGTATTTT,CASSQDPRENTDTQYF
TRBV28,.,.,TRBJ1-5,TGTGCCAGCAGTTTATATGGCCAGTTCAATCAGCCCCAGCATTTT,CASSLYGQFNQPQHF
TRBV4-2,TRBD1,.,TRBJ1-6,TGTGCCAGCAGCCAGGCCGGGACAGGGGTTTCAGGTTCACCCCTCCACTTT,CASSQAGTGVSGSPLHF
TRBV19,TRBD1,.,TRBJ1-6,TGTGCCAGTAGGGACAGGGGTTCTTCACCCCTCCACTTT,CASRDRGSSPLHF
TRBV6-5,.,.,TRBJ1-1,TGTGCCAGCAGTTACCCCCAACAGAACACTGAAGCTTTCTTT,CASSYPQQNTEAFF
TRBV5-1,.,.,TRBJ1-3,TGCGCCAGCAGAGCACCCGGGTCAGATGGAAACACCATATATTTT,CASRAPGSDGNTIYF
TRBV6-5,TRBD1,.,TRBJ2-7,TGTGCCAGCAGAATTGGACAGGGGTTCTACGAGCAGTACTTC,CASRIGQGFYEQYF
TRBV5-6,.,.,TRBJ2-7,TGTGCCAGCAGCTTGGTGGCTATCGGGGACGAGCAGTACTTC,CASSLVAIGDEQYF
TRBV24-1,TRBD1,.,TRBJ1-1,TGTGCCACCAGTGACTCACAGGGGGCGGGCACTGAAGCTTTCTTT,CATSDSQGAGTEAFF
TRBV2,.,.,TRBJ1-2,TGTGCCAGCAGTTCGAGCCAGGGGACCCTGCGGGATGGCTACACCTTC,CASSSSQGTLRDGYTF
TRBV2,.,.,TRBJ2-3,TGTGCCAGCAGTACCGGACAGACGGTTGCAGATACGCAGTATTTT,CASSTGQTVADTQYF
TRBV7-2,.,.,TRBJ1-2,TGTGCCAGCAGCCCCCAGGAGGGAAGGACGGATGGCTACACCTTC,CASSPQEGRTDGYTF
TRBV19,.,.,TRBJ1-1,TGTGCCAGTAGTATGAAATCCCAGAATGAAGCTTTCTTT,CASSMKSQNEAFF
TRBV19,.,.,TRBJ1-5,TGTGCCAGTAGTATAGTAGGGGAAAGGGATCAGCCCCAGCATTTT,CASSIVGERDQPQHF
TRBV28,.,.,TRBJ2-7,TGTGCCAGCAGTTTGAGGGGGAACTACGAGCAGTACTTC,CASSLRGNYEQYF
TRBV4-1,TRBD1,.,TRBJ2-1,TGCGCCAGCAGCCAGACTTCACGGGGACAGGGGGCTTATGAGCAGTTCTTC,CASSQTSRGQGAYEQFF
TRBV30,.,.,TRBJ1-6,TGTGCCTGGAGTGTTTCCCTTCCCCGTCTTAATTCACCCCTCCACTTT,CAWSVSLPRLNSPLHF
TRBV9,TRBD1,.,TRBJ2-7,TGTGCCAGCAGCTGGGGGACAGGGCCCTACGAGCAGTACTTC,CASSWGTGPYEQYF
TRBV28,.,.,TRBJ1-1,TGTGCCAGCAGTCTCGGGGGGTGGGGAAACACTGAAGCTTTCTTT,CASSLGGWGNTEAFF
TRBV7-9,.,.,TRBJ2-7,TGTGCCAGCAGCTTAGATCCGGGGAACGGCGAGCAGTACTTC,CASSLDPGNGEQYF
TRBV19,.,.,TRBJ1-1,TGTGCCAGTAGTATAGCTGGGGGAGGAACTGAAGCTTTCTTT,CASSIAGGGTEAFF
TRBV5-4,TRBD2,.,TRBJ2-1,TGTGCCAGCAGCTTACTACGGCGGGGGGGTGTAAATGAGCAGTTCTTC,CASSLLRRGGVNEQFF
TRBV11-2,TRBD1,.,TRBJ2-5,TGTGCCAGCAGCCCTCGACAGGGCTTGGAGACCCAGTACTTC,CASSPRQGLETQYF
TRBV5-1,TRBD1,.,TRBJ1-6,TGCGCCAGCAGCCCAGGACAGGGGTCACGTTCACCCCTCCACTTT,CASSPGQGSRSPLHF
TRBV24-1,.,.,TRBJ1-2,TGTGCCACCAGTGACCCAAGTACAGGGAACGGCTACACCTTC,CATSDPSTGNGYTF
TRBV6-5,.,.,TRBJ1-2,TGTGCCAGCAGCTTAGACAGGCTGGATAACTATGGCTACACCTTC,CASSLDRLDNYGYTF
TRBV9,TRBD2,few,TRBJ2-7,TGTGCCAGCAGCGCGGGGGTCGGACTAGCTCAGGACGAGCAGTACTTC,CASSAGVGLAQDEQYF
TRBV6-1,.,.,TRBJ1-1,TGTGCCAGCAGTGAAGCGCTAGACAGGTTTGAAGCTTTCTTT,CASSEALDRFEAFF
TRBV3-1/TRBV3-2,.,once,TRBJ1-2,TGTGCCAGCAGCCAAGAAGCGGGGTATGGCTACACCTTC,CASSQEAGYGYTF
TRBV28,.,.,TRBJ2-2,TGTGCCAGCAGTGAAATACAGGGTGGGAACACCGGGGAGCTGTTTTTT,CASSEIQGGNTGELFF
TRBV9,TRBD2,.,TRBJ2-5,TGTGCCAGCAGCGTAGGAGGATGGTCTAGCGGGGTGCAAGAGACCCAGTACTTC,CASSVGGWSSGVQETQYF
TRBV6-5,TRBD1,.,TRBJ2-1,TGTGCCAGCACATTACTTTATGGACAGGGGGATGAGCAGTTCTTC,CASTLLYGQGDEQFF
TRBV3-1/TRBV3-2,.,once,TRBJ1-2,TGTGCCAGCAGCCAGTCCAGGGTGAGCTATGGCTACACCTTC,CASSQSRVSYGYTF
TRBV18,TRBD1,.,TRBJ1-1,TGTGCCAGCTCACCCAACAGGGGAAACACTGAAGCTTTCTTT,CASSPNRGNTEAFF
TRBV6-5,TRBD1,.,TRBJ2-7,TGTGCCAGCAGCCGCGACAGGGGATACTACGAGCAGTACTTC,CASSRDRGYYEQYF
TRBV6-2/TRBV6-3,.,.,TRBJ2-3,TGTGCCAGCAGTTACTCGTCTCCGGGCACAGATACGCAGTATTTT,CASSYSSPGTDTQYF
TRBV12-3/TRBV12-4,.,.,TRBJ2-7,TGTGCCAGCAGCCTAACAGGCTACGAGCAGTACTTC,CASSLTGYEQYF
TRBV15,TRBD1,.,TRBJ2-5,TGTGCCACCAGCAGACAGGGGGCGTGGGAGACCCAGTACTTC,CATSRQGAWETQYF
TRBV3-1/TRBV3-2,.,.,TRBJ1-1,TGTGCCAGCAGCCAAGTAAGAGGGACTGAAGCTTTCTTT,CASSQVRGTEAFF
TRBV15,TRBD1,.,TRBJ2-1,TGTGCCACCAAATTAGACAGGGGGAGGGATGAGCAGTTCTTC,CATKLDRGRDEQFF
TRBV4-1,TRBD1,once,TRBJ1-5,TGCGCCAGCAGCCAGAGACAGGGTTTGACTCCCCAGCATTTT,CASSQRQGLTPQHF
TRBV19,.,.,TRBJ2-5,TGTGCCAGTAGTATGGAGGGACAGAAGGAGACCCAGTACTTC,CASSMEGQKETQYF
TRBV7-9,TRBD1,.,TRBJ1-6,TGTGCCAGCAGAACTACAGGGGATAATTCACCCCTCCACTTT,CASRTTGDNSPLHF